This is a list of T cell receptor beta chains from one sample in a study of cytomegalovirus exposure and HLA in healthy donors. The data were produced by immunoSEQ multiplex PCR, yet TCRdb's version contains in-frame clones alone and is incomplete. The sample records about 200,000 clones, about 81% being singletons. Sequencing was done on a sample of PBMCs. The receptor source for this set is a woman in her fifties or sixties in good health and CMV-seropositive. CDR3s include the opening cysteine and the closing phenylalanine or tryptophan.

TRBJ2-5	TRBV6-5	CASSTTGPIETQYF
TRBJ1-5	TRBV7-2	CASSPEGSQPQHF
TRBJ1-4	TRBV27	CASSLTANVEKLFF
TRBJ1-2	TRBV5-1	CASSLGDRNYGYTF
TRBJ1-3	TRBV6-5	CASSRGQSPGNTIYF
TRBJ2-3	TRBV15	CATSRVQGNTDTQYF
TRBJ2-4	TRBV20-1	CSARLGGSQYF
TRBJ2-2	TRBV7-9	CASSLVQPTGELFF
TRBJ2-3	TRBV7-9	CASSLGGGDVIDTQYF
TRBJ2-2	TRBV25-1	CASISSGTGGRELFF
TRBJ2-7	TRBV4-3	CASSQDSGQGRYEQYF
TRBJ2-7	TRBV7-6	CASSLGSSPGYEQYF
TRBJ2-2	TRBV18	CASSPPAQEQNTGELFF
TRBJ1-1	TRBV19	CASSPVTGRSTEAFF
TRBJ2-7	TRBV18	CASSPQAITSYEQYF
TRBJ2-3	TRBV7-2	CASSLILAGGDTQYF
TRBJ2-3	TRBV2	CASSEIAGDSTDTQYF
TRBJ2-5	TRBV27	CASSSDREQETQYF
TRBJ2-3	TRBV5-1	CASSLGQGFSWASVTDTQYF
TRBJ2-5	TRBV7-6	CASSYVVRETQYF
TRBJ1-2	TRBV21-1	CASSKVTRGYTF
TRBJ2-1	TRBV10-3	CAIGGTSGYNEQFF
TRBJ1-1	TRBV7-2	CASSSGTANTEAFF
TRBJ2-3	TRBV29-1	CSSTGTSGRTDTQYF
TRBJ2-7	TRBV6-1	CASSERGYGEQYF
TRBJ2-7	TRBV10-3	CAIRSAVEQYF
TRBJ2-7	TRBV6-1	CASSETLRTATYEQYF
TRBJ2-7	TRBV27	CASSLLPSYEQYF
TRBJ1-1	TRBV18	CASSPRQGESEAFF
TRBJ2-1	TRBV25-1	CASSWGHPRDEQFF
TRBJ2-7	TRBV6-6	CASSYSASGDFYEQYF
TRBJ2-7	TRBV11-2	CASSLVSHEQYF
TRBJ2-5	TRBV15	CATSRGRTSGDQETQYF
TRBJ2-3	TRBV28	CASSLGAGEADTQYF
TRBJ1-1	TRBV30	CAWRPVGRGNTEAFF
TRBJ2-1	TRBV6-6	CASSLSSGDNEQFF
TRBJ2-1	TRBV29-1	CSVAYNEQFF
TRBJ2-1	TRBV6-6	CASSSGRDLYNEQFF
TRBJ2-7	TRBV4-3	CASSQAGTDRGQYF
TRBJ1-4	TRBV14	CASSQGNRGREKLFF
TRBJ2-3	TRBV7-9	CSSSLVSSGVPSTDTQYF
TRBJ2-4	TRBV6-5	CASSYGREPSKDIQYF
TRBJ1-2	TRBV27	CASSSGQGYGYTF
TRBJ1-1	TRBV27	CASSLQGRVISEAFF
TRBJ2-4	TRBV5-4	CASSPQVGKNSQYF
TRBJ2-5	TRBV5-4	CASSYRLAGEETQYF
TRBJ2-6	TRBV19	CASRSQGHSGANVLTF
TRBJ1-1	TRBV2	CARRNGQSINTEAFF
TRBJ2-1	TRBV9	CASSAAGTSGYNEQFF
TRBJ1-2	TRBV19	CASSTTVNYGYTF
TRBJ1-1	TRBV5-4	CASSLDRGNTEAFF
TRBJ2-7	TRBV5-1	CASSLAGGTNYEQYF
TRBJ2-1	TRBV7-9	CSSSLDGRGRYNEQFF
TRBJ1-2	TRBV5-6	CASSAYGQIYGYTF
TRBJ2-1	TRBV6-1	CASRGDRGSNEQFF